This T cell receptor beta chain was retrieved from a study of CD8+ T cells in alopecia areata. Isolated RNA was reverse transcribed into cDNA used as the sequencing template. Sequenced by immunoSEQ multiplex PCR; TCRdb stores in-frame clones only, minus some. The profile shows 150,000 to 200,000 clones, 60% of them singletons. Treatment in this sample: oral pan-JAK inhibitor, 5-10 mg twice daily. The source of this sequence is a human donor with alopecia areata. This specimen consisted of CD4+ T cells sorted from blood, obtained at week 24, from a patient treated with tofacitinib.

For the CDR3, the DNA is TGTGCCAGCAGGAGCTCCTATAATTCACCCCTCCACTTT. Translation: CASRSSYNSPLHF. The chain uses TRBV14 and TRBJ1-6; D is unresolved. V was trimmed by 6 bases and J by 0 bases, leaving 3 bases between them. This CDR3 is built from 13 residues. The germline CDR1 and CDR2 sequences are SGHDN and FVKESK.